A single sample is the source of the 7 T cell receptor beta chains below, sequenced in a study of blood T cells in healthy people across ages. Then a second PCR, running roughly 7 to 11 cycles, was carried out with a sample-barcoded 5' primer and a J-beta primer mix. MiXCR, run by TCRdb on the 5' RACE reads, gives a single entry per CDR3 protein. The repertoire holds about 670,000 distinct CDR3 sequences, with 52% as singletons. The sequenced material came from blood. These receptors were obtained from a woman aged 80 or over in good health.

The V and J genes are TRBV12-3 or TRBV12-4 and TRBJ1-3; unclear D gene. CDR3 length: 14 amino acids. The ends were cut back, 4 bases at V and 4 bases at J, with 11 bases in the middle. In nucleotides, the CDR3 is TGTGCCAGCAGTTCTATTTCACCGGGAAACACCATATATTTT. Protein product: CASSSISPGNTIYF.

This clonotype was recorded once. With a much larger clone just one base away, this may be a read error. CDR3: CASSLHAGAPHNEQYF. The DNA for the CDR3 is TGTGCCAGCAGTTTACATGCAGGGGCTCCTCACAATGAGCAGTACTTC. The chain couples TRBV28 to TRBJ2-7; tentative D call: TRBD1 (6 bases). Germline loops: CDR1 MDHEN, CDR2 SYDVKM. The germline V and J ends were trimmed by 2 bases and 7 bases, with 21 bases remaining between them. This CDR3 comprises 16 residues.

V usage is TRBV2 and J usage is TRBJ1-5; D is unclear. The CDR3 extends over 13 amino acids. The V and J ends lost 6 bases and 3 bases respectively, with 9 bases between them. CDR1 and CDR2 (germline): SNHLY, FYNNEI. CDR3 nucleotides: TGTGCCAGCAGGAACAGTTACAATCAGCCCCAGCATTTT. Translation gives CASRNSYNQPQHF.

The CDR3, as DNA: TGTGCCAGCAGCCAAGACAGGGACATGGCTGGGGCCAACGTCCTGACTTTC. The encoded protein is CASSQDRDMAGANVLTF. The chain has TRBV4-2 and TRBJ2-6; D may be TRBD1 (6 bases). This CDR3 has 17 residues. Looked up from germline, CDR1 is LGHNA and CDR2 is YNFKEQ. V was cut by 0 bases and J by 2 bases, with 11 bases left in between.

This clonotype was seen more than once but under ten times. The CDR3 reads CSARVRNTIYF. CDR3 sequence (DNA): TGCAGTGCTAGAGTACGAAACACCATATATTTT. The V call is TRBV20-1, the J call TRBJ1-3; D not certain. This CDR3 contains 11 residues. Deletions cut 1 base from V and 5 bases from J, with 3 bases between. Germline V lookup: CDR1 DFQATT, CDR2 SNEGSKA (reference sequence).

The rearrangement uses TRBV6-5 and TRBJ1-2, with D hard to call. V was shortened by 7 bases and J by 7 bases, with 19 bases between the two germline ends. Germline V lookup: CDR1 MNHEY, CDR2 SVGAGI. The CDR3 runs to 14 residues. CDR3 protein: CASTNGEGLVGYTF. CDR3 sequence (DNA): TGTGCCAGCACCAACGGGGAAGGGTTAGTTGGCTACACCTTC.

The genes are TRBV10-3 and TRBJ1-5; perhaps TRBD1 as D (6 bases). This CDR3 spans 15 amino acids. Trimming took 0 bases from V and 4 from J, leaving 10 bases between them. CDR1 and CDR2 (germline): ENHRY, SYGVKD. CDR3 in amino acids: CAISESRGTNQPQHF. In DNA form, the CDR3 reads TGTGCCATCAGTGAGTCTCGCGGGACAAATCAGCCCCAGCATTTT.